These 13 T cell receptor beta chains were sequenced from one sample in a study of siplizumab effects on memory and regulatory T cells. Repertoires were generated with immunoSEQ multiplex PCR, while TCRdb's copy carries only in-frame clones and drops some. The table has approximately 46,000 clones, nearly 95% seen once; the top ten hold 17%. The source material was CD8+ T cells sorted from blood. The receptors stem from a human donor in good health.

This chain's CDR3 is CATGRVRPGGLLQETQYF. Written as DNA, the CDR3 is TGTGCCACAGGAAGGGTAAGGCCTGGGGGTCTGTTACAAGAGACCCAGTACTTC. This chain links TRBV15 with TRBJ2-5, with D perhaps assigned TRBD1 or TRBD2 (5 bases each). Germline V gives CDR1 LNHNV, CDR2 YYDKDF (reference sequence). This CDR3 is built from 18 residues. Between the trimmed V and J ends, which lost 9 bases and 2 bases, there was a span of 28 bases.

The chain links TRBV10-1 to TRBJ2-3, with D unresolved. Trimming removed 3 bases from V and 2 bases from J, with 6 bases in between. Germline V gene sequence: CDR1 WNHNN, CDR2 SYGVQD (reference sequence). The CDR3 totals 13 residues. The CDR3 coding sequence is TGCGCCAGCAGTGACCAACACACAGATACGCAGTATTTT. It translates to CASSDQHTDTQYF.

The V call is TRBV9, the J call TRBJ2-2; 8 nucleotides line up with TRBD1. This CDR3 has 13 residues. Trimming at V came to 6 bases and at J to 5 bases, leaving 3 bases not matched to a gene. Germline CDR1 is SGDLS and CDR2 is YYNGEE. The CDR3 nucleotides are TGTGCCAGCAATCAGGGGGCTACCGGGGAGCTGTTTTTT. It codes for CASNQGATGELFF.

V usage is TRBV15 and J usage is TRBJ2-3; tentatively, D is TRBD2 (5 bases). The CDR3 covers 13 residues. The ends were cut back, 6 bases at V and 4 bases at J, with 11 bases in the middle. CDR1 LNHNV and CDR2 YYDKDF come from the germline V gene (reference sequence). The CDR3 loop reads CATSLAFSDTQYF. In nucleotides, the CDR3 is TGTGCCACCAGTTTAGCGTTTTCAGATACGCAGTATTTT.

The chain employs TRBV13 and TRBJ1-1; TRBD1 is a possible D gene (6 bases). Germline CDR1 is PRHDT and CDR2 is FYEKMQ (reference sequence). This CDR3 is built from 14 residues. V shed 6 bases and J shed 4 bases, with 15 bases lying between them. The CDR3 DNA reads as TGTGCCAGCAGAGCGGACAGTTTAACCACTGAAGCTTTCTTT. Translating gives CASRADSLTTEAFF.

V gene TRBV30 combines with J gene TRBJ1-1, with 7 bases matching TRBD1. V dropped 3 bases and J dropped 4; count of bases not matched to a gene: 2. CDR3 size: 12 residues. The germline gives CDR1 GTSNPN, CDR2 SVGIG (reference sequence). CDR3 nucleotide sequence: TGTGCCTGGAGCTACAGGGGCACTGAAGCTTTCTTT. It is translated as CAWSYRGTEAFF.

The gene calls are TRBV28 and TRBJ2-5; D is unclear. The assigned J gene may be wrong: the sequence end matches TRBJ2-7 better. This CDR3 is 12 amino acids long. Looked up from germline, CDR1 is MDHEN and CDR2 is SYDVKM. CDR3 sequence reads: CASSSRDYEQYF. CDR3 sequence (DNA): TGTGCCAGCAGTTCACGAGATTACGAGCAGTACTTC.

The chain links TRBV29-1 to TRBJ2-3, with unresolved D. The CDR3 loop spans 14 amino acids. The ends were cut back, 7 bases at V and 2 bases at J, with 16 bases in the middle. Germline V gives CDR1 SQVTM, CDR2 ANQGSEA. The CDR3 DNA reads TGCAGCGCTGACCTTGGAACTATCACAGATACGCAGTATTTT. Its protein product is CSADLGTITDTQYF.

The rearrangement uses TRBV4-1 and TRBJ2-1; TRBD2 aligns across 11 bases. CDR1 MGHRA and CDR2 YSYEKL come from the germline V gene. The CDR3 is 16 residues long. After removal of 4 bases from V and 8 bases from J, the junction contained 10 bases not matched to a gene. CDR3 residues: CASSPTSGGRLDEQFF. CDR3 nucleotides: TGCGCCAGCAGCCCCACTAGCGGGGGTAGGCTCGATGAGCAGTTCTTC.

The genes are TRBV7-3 and TRBJ2-1; possible D gene TRBD2, 6 bases. CDR1 and CDR2 (germline): SGHTA, FQGTGA. CDR3 size: 13 residues. V was shortened by 3 bases and J by 7 bases, with 10 bases between the two germline ends. The CDR3 coding sequence is TGTGCCAGCAGCTTGGGAGGACGAAATGAGCAGTTCTTC. It translates to CASSLGGRNEQFF.

The chain is built from TRBV4-1 and TRBJ2-5; 11 positions match TRBD2. The DNA matches TRBJ2-7 better at its end, which makes the J call doubtful. The CDR3 has 18 residues. Germline values: CDR1 MGHRA, CDR2 YSYEKL. CDR3 amino acids: CASSHKATSGRQGYEQYF. In DNA, the CDR3 is TGCGCCAGCAGCCACAAAGCTACTAGCGGGAGACAAGGCTACGAGCAGTACTTC.

J is TRBJ2-7 and V is TRBV28; D may be TRBD2 (6 bases). CDR3 length: 15 residues. CDR1 and CDR2 (germline): MDHEN, SYDVKM. The germline V and J ends were trimmed by 8 bases and 6 bases, with 23 bases remaining between them. The CDR3 is CASRLEAPAVREQYF. In DNA form, the CDR3 reads TGTGCCAGCCGACTAGAAGCACCAGCAGTTCGCGAGCAGTACTTC.

The CDR3 protein is CASSQRTGENTEAFF. The CDR3 coding sequence is TGCGCCAGCAGCCAGAGGACAGGGGAGAACACTGAAGCTTTCTTT. V gene TRBV4-1 combines with J gene TRBJ1-1; 9 nucleotides align to TRBD1. This CDR3 has 15 amino acids. Germline CDR1 reads MGHRA; CDR2 reads YSYEKL. After removal of 3 bases from V and 1 base from J, the junction contained 3 bases not matched to a gene.